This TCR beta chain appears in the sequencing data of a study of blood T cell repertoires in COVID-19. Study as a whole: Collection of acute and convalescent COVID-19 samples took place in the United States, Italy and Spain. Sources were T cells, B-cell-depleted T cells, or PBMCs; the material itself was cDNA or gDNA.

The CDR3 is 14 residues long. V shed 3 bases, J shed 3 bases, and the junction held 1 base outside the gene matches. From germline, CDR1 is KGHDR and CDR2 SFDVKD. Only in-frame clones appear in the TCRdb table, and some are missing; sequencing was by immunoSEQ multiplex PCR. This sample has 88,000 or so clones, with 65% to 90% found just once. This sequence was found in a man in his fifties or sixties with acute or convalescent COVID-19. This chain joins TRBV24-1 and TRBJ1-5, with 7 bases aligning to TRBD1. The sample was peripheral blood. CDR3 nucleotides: TGTGCCACCAGTGATGGGACAGTCAATCAGCCCCAGCATTTT. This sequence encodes CATSDGTVNQPQHF.